One sample yielded the 23 T cell receptor beta chains listed below, sequenced in a study of blood T cells in healthy people across ages. For the second PCR, which ran for 7 to 11 cycles, a sample-barcoded 5' primer and a J-beta primer mix were used. TCRdb passed the 5' RACE reads through MiXCR, listing each CDR3 protein once. The sample contains a few hundred thousand distinct CDR3 sequences, about 49% of which appear only once. Material: blood. The receptors come from a man aged 55 to 69 in good health.

This clonotype was found many times. The CDR3 protein is CASSWLGAGEQFF. CDR3 nucleotides: TGTGCCAGCAGTTGGTTGGGGGCCGGTGAGCAGTTCTTC. V usage is TRBV12-3 or TRBV12-4 and J usage is TRBJ2-1, with a weak D call TRBD1 (6 bases). The CDR3 runs to 13 residues. V was trimmed by 4 bases and J by 9 bases, leaving 13 bases between them.

Remarks on this clonotype: Just one base apart from a much larger clone, this may be a read error. This CDR3 is CASSLTGGLNEQFF. The CDR3 coding sequence is TGTGCCAGCAGCTTAACTGGCGGGTTGAATGAGCAGTTCTTC. This rearrangement joins TRBV7-3 to TRBJ2-1; possibly TRBD2 for D (5 bases). Germline V CDR1 and CDR2: SGHTA, FQGTGA. Between the trimmed V and J ends, which lost 0 bases and 7 bases, there was a span of 10 bases. The CDR3 runs 14 residues.

CDR3 sequence reads: CASSPRGATSYNEQFF. DNA of the CDR3: TGTGCCAGCTCCCCCAGGGGCGCGACTTCCTACAATGAGCAGTTCTTC. V is TRBV18 and J is TRBJ2-1; possibly TRBD1 for D (6 bases). Germline V lookup: CDR1 KGHSH, CDR2 LQKENI. The CDR3 sequence is 16 residues long. Trimming removed 6 bases from V and 1 base from J, with 16 bases in between.

As to this clonotype: Since a much larger clone is just one base distant, this may be a read error. The chain recombines TRBV28 with TRBJ1-2; D gene uncertain. The CDR3 has 13 residues. V lost 5 bases, J lost 6 bases, and 13 bases lay in between. CDR1 MDHEN and CDR2 SYDVKM come from the germline V gene. The CDR3 bases are TGTGCCAGCAGTGTATTGTCTTACAATGGCTACACCTTC. Its protein is CASSVLSYNGYTF.

This clonotype was seen more than once but under ten times. The chain combines TRBV5-1 with TRBJ2-7, with D unresolved. The CDR3 runs to 15 residues. Germline V CDR1 and CDR2: SGHRS, YFSETQ. V was shortened by 4 bases and J by 0 bases, with 14 bases between the two germline ends. The CDR3 reads CASSPNTGSSYEQYF. The CDR3 DNA is TGCGCCAGCAGCCCCAATACTGGAAGCTCCTACGAGCAGTACTTC.

This chain connects TRBV4-1 to TRBJ2-4; a weak D match, TRBD2 (7 bases). The J call may not be correct, given that the DNA end is closer to TRBJ2-7. The CDR3 runs 16 residues. CDR1 MGHRA and CDR2 YSYEKL come from the germline V gene. In DNA form, the CDR3 reads TGCGCCAGCAGCCAAGGACCACAGGGACTAACCTACGAGCAGTACTTC. Its protein is CASSQGPQGLTYEQYF.

CDR3 sequence reads: CASSSLTGRVYEQYF. The CDR3, as DNA: TGTGCCAGCAGCTCGTTGACAGGGAGGGTCTACGAGCAGTACTTC. The chain links TRBV7-6 to TRBJ2-7; D may match TRBD1 or TRBD2 (7 bases each). Trimming cost V 4 bases and J 3 bases, with 16 bases left between them. The CDR3 length is 15 residues. CDR1 is SGHVS, CDR2 FNYEAQ, per germline. The full variable domain, its missing parts supplied by reference TRBV7-6 and TRBJ2-7, is GAGVSQSPRYKVTKRGQDVALRCDPISGHVSLYWYRQALGQGPEFLTYFNYEAQQDKSGLPNDRFSAERPEGSISTLTIQRTEQRDSAMYRCASSSLTGRVYEQYFGPGTRLTVT.

This clonotype was recorded a few times. The V and J genes are TRBV12-3 or TRBV12-4 and TRBJ2-7, with D perhaps assigned TRBD1 or TRBD2 (5 bases each). The CDR3 runs 14 residues. The V end lost 1 base, the J end lost 5 bases, and 12 bases lay between the germline ends. CDR3 region: CASSLGVLGDEQYF. The CDR3 DNA reads as TGTGCCAGCAGTTTAGGGGTCCTGGGGGACGAGCAGTACTTC.

This clonotype came up a few times. The rearrangement links TRBV7-2 to TRBJ2-7; weak D call: TRBD2 (5 bases). Trimming cost V 4 bases and J 5 bases, with 18 bases left between them. CDR3 size: 15 residues. From germline, CDR1 is SGHTA and CDR2 FQGNSA. The CDR3 bases are TGTGCCAGCAGCTCCCCTCGTGCTAGCTTCAACGAGCAGTACTTC. Amino acids: CASSSPRASFNEQYF. Full variable domain (missing parts from reference TRBV7-2 and TRBJ2-7): GAGVSQSPSNKVTEKGKDVELRCDPISGHTALYWYRQSLGQGLEFLIYFQGNSAPDKSGLPSDRFSAERTGGSVSTLTIQRTQQEDSAVYLCASSSPRASFNEQYFGPGTRLTVT.

Ten or more counts support this clonotype. This rearrangement joins TRBV6-2 or TRBV6-3 to TRBJ2-7; 12 nucleotides agree with TRBD1. The ends lost 10 bases at V and 7 bases at J; junction bases unmatched: 8. This CDR3 has 13 residues. Germline CDR1 is MNHEY and CDR2 is SVGEGT. CDR3 nucleotide sequence: TGTGCCACCCGGGACAGGGGGCGGCGAGAGCAGTACTTC. Residues: CATRDRGRREQYF.

This clonotype was detected only once. V and J are TRBV11-1 and TRBJ2-7, with 7 bases lining up with TRBD1. The CDR3 is made up of 15 amino acids. The J segment lost 6 bases and the V segment lost 4 bases, leaving 12 bases of the junction unmatched. Germline V gene data show CDR1 as SGHAT and CDR2 as FQDESV (reference sequence). The CDR3 loop is CASSSDPGTVSEQYF. In DNA form, the CDR3 reads TGTGCCAGCAGCTCCGATCCCGGGACAGTAAGCGAGCAGTACTTC. Full variable domain (rest looked up from reference TRBV11-1 and TRBJ2-7): EAEVAQSPRYKITEKSQAVAFWCDPISGHATLYWYRQILGQGPELLVQFQDESVVDDSQLPKDRFSAERLKGVDSTLKIQPAELGDSAMYLCASSSDPGTVSEQYFGPGTRLTVT.

V usage is TRBV27 and J usage is TRBJ2-4; 7 bases match TRBD2. The closer fit of TRBJ2-7 to the DNA end suggests the J call may be wrong. The germline gives CDR1 MNHEY, CDR2 SMNVEV (reference sequence). CDR3 length: 16 residues. The CDR3 protein is CASSLKDTSVYYEQYF. In nucleotides, the CDR3 is TGTGCCAGCAGTTTGAAAGACACTAGCGTATACTACGAGCAGTACTTC.

The genes are TRBV20-1 and TRBJ2-1, with TRBD2 as a possible D gene (5 bases). Germline-derived CDR1 and CDR2 are DFQATT and SNEGSKA (reference sequence). The CDR3 is 14 amino acids. Trimming shortened V by 1 base and J by 6 bases, and 13 bases separated the two germline ends. In DNA form, the CDR3 reads TGCAGTGCTAGAGGTCAAGCGGAGGCCAATGAGCAGTTCTTC. Translated: CSARGQAEANEQFF.

Concerning this clonotype: One end of the junction does not line up with germline, which may come from a read error. V is TRBV28 and J is TRBJ2-3, with TRBD1 as a possible D gene (5 bases). The CDR3 is 16 residues long. In germline, CDR1 is MDHEN, CDR2 SYDVKM. This CDR3 is CASSHRNPRGTDTQFF. DNA for the CDR3: TGTGCCAGCAGTCACCGTAACCCTAGGGGCACAGATACGCAGTTTTTT. The full variable domain, rest sourced from reference TRBV28 and TRBJ2-3, is DVKVTQSSRYLVKRTGEKVFLECVQDMDHENMFWYRQDPGLGLRLIYFSYDVKMKEKGDIPEGYSVSREKKERFSLILESASTNQTSMYLCASSHRNPRGTDTQFFGPGTRLTVL.

The J gene is TRBJ2-5, the V gene TRBV27; tentative D call: TRBD1 (5 bases). This CDR3 comprises 14 residues. V shed 3 bases and J shed 11 bases, with 19 bases lying between them. Germline V lookup: CDR1 MNHEY, CDR2 SMNVEV (reference sequence). CDR3 loop: CASSLNRMVDEQYF. The CDR3, as DNA: TGTGCCAGCAGTTTGAACAGGATGGTCGATGAGCAGTACTTC.

This clonotype was counted only a few times. The chain joins TRBV7-2 to TRBJ2-1; possibly TRBD2 for D (5 bases). The V end lost 5 bases, the J end lost 7 bases, and 18 bases lay between the germline ends. The CDR3 length is 15 residues. Germline CDR1 reads SGHTA; CDR2 reads FQGNSA. In DNA form, the CDR3 reads TGTGCCAGCAGCAAAGTTCCGGGGTTTCGGAATGAGCAGTTCTTC. It specifies CASSKVPGFRNEQFF.

The V gene is TRBV29-1, the J gene TRBJ2-2; weak D call: TRBD2 (7 bases). The germline V gene has CDR1 SQVTM and CDR2 ANQGSEA. With 6 bases removed from V and 6 bases from J, the gap between germline ends came to 17 bases. The CDR3 totals 14 residues. DNA for the CDR3: TGCAGCGTAGGCGGGGGCCCGGCTTCCGGGGAGCTGTTTTTT. This codes for CSVGGGPASGELFF.

This clonotype was detected a few times. It may be a read error: a sequence one base away is much more abundant. The rearrangement links TRBV5-6 to TRBJ2-5; 7 nucleotides agree with TRBD2. Germline values: CDR1 SGHDT, CDR2 YYEEEE. J was trimmed by 2 bases and V by 1 base; bases with no gene match: 8. The CDR3 runs to 16 residues. CDR3 protein: CASSLLGRAGQETQYF. DNA of the CDR3: TGTGCCAGCAGCTTGCTCGGACGAGCGGGACAAGAGACCCAGTACTTC. The full variable domain, its missing parts supplied by reference TRBV5-6 and TRBJ2-5, is DAGVTQSPTHLIKTRGQQVTLRCSPKSGHDTVSWYQQALGQGPQFIFQYYEEEERQRGNFPDRFSGHQFPNYSSELNVNALLLGDSALYLCASSLLGRAGQETQYFGPGTRLLVL.

The table lists this clonotype with a few counts. The genes are TRBV6-5 and TRBJ2-7, with D perhaps matching TRBD1 or TRBD2 (6 bases each). TRBJ2-5 matches the DNA end more closely, so the J call is doubtful. CDR3 size: 15 residues. The V gene's germline CDR1 is MNHEY and CDR2 SVGAGI. CDR3 region: CASSYFPGAWETQYF. For the CDR3, the DNA is TGTGCCAGCAGTTACTTTCCGGGGGCATGGGAGACCCAGTACTTC.

This clonotype has only a few counts. The V and J genes are TRBV20-1 and TRBJ2-3; 9 bases map to TRBD2. J lost 0 bases, V lost 3 bases, and 7 bases had no gene match. CDR3 length: 16 residues. Germline lookup yields CDR1 DFQATT and CDR2 SNEGSKA (reference sequence). The CDR3 DNA reads as TGCAGTGCTAGGGGACTAGCCGGTAGTAGCACAGATACGCAGTATTTT. It translates to CSARGLAGSSTDTQYF.

The rearrangement links TRBV29-1 to TRBJ2-3; 7 bases line up with TRBD2. The V segment lost 6 bases and the J segment 1 base; nucleotides outside the gene matches: 4. The CDR3 is 13 residues long. CDR1 and CDR2 (germline): SQVTM, ANQGSEA. This CDR3 reads CSVGLDGTDTQYF. The CDR3 bases are TGCAGCGTCGGACTAGATGGCACAGATACGCAGTATTTT.

The J gene is TRBJ1-4, the V gene TRBV2; D is undetermined. The germline CDR1 and CDR2 sequences are SNHLY and FYNNEI. V lost 7 bases and J lost 1, with 13 bases in between. The CDR3 length is 15 residues. CDR3 nucleotide sequence: TGTGCCAGCATTCGGCAAGCGCTAACTAATGAAAAACTGTTTTTT. This sequence encodes CASIRQALTNEKLFF.

This clonotype was found a few times. The chain joins TRBV29-1 to TRBJ2-3; D not resolved. This CDR3 spans 13 amino acids. Germline V gene data show CDR1 as SQVTM and CDR2 as ANQGSEA. The V end lost 7 bases, the J end lost 5 bases, and 16 bases lay between the germline ends. The CDR3 coding sequence is TGCAGCGCGGTCACCTTGGGGTTAGATACGCAGTATTTT. Protein product: CSAVTLGLDTQYF.